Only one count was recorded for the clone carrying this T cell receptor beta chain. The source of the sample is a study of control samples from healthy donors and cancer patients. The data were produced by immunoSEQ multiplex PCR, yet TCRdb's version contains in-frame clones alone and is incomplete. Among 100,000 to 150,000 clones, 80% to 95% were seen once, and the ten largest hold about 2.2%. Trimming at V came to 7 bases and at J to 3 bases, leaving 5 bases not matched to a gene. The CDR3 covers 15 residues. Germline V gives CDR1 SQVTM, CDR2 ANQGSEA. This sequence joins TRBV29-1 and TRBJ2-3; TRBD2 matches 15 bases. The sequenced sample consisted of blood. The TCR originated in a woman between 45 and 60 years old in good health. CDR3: CSAGTSGGSTDTQYF. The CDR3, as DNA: TGCAGCGCTGGGACTAGCGGGGGGTCAACAGATACGCAGTATTTT.